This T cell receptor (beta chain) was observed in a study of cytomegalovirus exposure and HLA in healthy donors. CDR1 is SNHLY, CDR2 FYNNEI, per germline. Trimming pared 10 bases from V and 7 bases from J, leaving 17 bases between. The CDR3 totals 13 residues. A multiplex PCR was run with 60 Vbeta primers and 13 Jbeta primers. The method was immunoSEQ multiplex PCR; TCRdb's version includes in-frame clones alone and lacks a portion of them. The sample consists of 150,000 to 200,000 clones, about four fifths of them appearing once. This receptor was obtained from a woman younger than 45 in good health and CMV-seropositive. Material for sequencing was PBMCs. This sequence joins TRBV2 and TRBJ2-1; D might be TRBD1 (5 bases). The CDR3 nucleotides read TGTGCCACCGCCGACAGCCCGAGGAATGAGCAGTTCTTC. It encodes CATADSPRNEQFF.